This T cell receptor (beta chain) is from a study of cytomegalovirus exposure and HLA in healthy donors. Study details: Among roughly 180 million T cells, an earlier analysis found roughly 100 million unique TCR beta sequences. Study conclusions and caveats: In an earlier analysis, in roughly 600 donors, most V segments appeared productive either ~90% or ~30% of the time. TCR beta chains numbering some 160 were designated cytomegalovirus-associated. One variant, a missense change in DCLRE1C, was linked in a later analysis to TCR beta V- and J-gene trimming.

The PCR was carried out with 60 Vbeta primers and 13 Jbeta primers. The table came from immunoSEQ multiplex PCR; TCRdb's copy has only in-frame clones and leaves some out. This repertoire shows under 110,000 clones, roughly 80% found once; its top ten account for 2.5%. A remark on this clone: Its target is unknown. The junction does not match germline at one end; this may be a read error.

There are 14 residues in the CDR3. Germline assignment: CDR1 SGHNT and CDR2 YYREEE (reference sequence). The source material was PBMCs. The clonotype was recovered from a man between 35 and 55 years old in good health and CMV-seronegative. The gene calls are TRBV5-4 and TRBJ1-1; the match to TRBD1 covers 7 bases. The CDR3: CASGLGDRNTEAFF. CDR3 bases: TGTGCCAGCGGCTTGGGGGACAGGAACACTGAAGCTTTCTTT.